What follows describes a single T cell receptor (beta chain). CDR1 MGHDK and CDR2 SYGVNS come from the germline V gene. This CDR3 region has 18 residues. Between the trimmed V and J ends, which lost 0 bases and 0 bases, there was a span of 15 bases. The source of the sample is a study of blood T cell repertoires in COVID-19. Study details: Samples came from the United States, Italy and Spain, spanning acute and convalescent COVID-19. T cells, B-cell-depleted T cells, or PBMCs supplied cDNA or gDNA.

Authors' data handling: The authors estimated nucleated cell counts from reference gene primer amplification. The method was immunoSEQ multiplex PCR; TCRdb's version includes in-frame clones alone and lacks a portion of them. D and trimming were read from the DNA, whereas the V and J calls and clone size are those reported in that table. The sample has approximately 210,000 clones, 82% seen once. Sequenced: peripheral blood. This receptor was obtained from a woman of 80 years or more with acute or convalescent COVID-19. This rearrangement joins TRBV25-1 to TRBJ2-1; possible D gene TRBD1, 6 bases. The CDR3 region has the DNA TGTGCCAGCAGTGAATATGGGGGCCAGCTACGCTCCTACAATGAGCAGTTCTTC. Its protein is CASSEYGGQLRSYNEQFF.